The 10 T cell receptor beta chains given below trace back to one sample, sequenced in a study of blood T cell repertoires in COVID-19. The table came from immunoSEQ multiplex PCR; TCRdb's copy has only in-frame clones and leaves some out. The table has approximately 400,000 clones, more than 65% seen once; the top ten hold 1.1%. The specimen was peripheral blood. Receptor source: a human donor with acute or convalescent COVID-19. The donor label of this sample is uncertain.

V and J are TRBV4-1 and TRBJ2-7; D possibly corresponds to TRBD2 (6 bases). CDR1 and CDR2 (germline): MGHRA, YSYEKL. The CDR3 totals 16 residues. Trimming removed 0 bases from V and 3 bases from J, with 15 bases in between. The CDR3, as DNA: TGCGCCAGCAGCCAAGAGCCGGGACTTAGTATCTACGAGCAGTACTTC. It is translated as CASSQEPGLSIYEQYF.

The chain links TRBV15 to TRBJ2-3, with D possibly TRBD2 on 6 matching bases. This CDR3 spans 18 amino acids. The V gene's germline CDR1 is LNHNV and CDR2 YYDKDF (reference sequence). The V gene lost 1 base and the J gene lost 0 bases, with 17 bases spanning the gap. The CDR3 spells CATSRVMDWRDSTDTQYF. CDR3 DNA: TGTGCCACCAGCAGAGTTATGGACTGGCGGGATAGCACAGATACGCAGTATTTT.

The J gene is TRBJ2-5, the V gene TRBV2; 7 bases are a match to TRBD1. Germline lookup yields CDR1 SNHLY and CDR2 FYNNEI. The CDR3 has 14 residues. Trimming removed 6 bases from V and 5 bases from J; junction bases left unmatched: 9. CDR3 residues: CASRGQWVKETQYF. The CDR3 nucleotides are TGTGCCAGCAGGGGACAGTGGGTGAAGGAGACCCAGTACTTC.

The chain employs TRBV15 and TRBJ2-1; the match to TRBD2 covers 10 bases. Germline loops: CDR1 LNHNV, CDR2 YYDKDF (reference sequence). The V segment lost 5 bases and the J segment 5 bases; nucleotides outside the gene matches: 12. The CDR3 spans 17 residues. The CDR3 is CATSPGALAGVDNEQFF. The CDR3 DNA is TGTGCCACCAGCCCGGGAGCGCTAGCGGGGGTCGACAATGAGCAGTTCTTC.

In this sample, this clone turned up a few times. This chain connects TRBV19 to TRBJ2-3, with TRBD2 matching over 13 bases. J gave up 5 bases and V 6 bases, and 8 bases lay outside the gene matches. This CDR3 has 16 residues. Germline CDR1 is LNHDA and CDR2 is SQIVND (reference sequence). This CDR3 is CASRTSGGSNIDTQYF. CDR3 nucleotide sequence: TGTGCCAGTAGGACTAGCGGGGGGTCGAATATAGATACGCAGTATTTT.

This chain links TRBV28 with TRBJ2-7; the match to TRBD1 covers 9 bases. V lost 6 bases, J lost 5 bases, and 11 bases stayed unmatched. The CDR3 runs 15 residues. The germline V gene encodes CDR1 MDHEN and CDR2 SYDVKM. CDR3 residues: CASRRRDRVTDEQYF. CDR3 nucleotide sequence: TGTGCCAGCAGACGCCGGGACAGGGTAACCGACGAGCAGTACTTC.

Notes on this clone: The sample holds other DNA sequences that translate to the same CDR3. The chain has TRBV19 and TRBJ1-2; possible D gene TRBD1, 5 bases. Germline CDR1 LNHDA, CDR2 SQIVND (reference sequence). This CDR3 contains 13 residues. The V gene lost 5 bases and the J gene lost 5 bases, with 12 bases spanning the gap. The CDR3 loop is CASSVQGYYGYTF. DNA of the CDR3: TGTGCCAGTAGTGTCCAGGGCTATTATGGCTACACCTTC. The full variable domain, completed using reference TRBV19 and TRBJ1-2, is DGGITQSPKYLFRKEGQNVTLSCEQNLNHDAMYWYRQDPGQGLRLIYYSQIVNDFQKGDIAEGYSVSREKKESFPLTVTSAQKNPTAFYLCASSVQGYYGYTFGSGTRLTVV.

The rearrangement joins TRBV4-1 to TRBJ2-1; the D gene is possibly TRBD2 (5 bases). There are 14 residues in the CDR3. Germline V gene lookup returns CDR1 MGHRA and CDR2 YSYEKL. With 3 bases removed from V and 7 bases from J, the gap between germline ends came to 13 bases. CDR3 sequence (DNA): TGCGCCAGCAGCCATCCGGGAAAGGGTAATGAGCAGTTCTTC. Translating gives CASSHPGKGNEQFF.

This clone was counted a few times. The CDR3 nucleotides read TGTGCCAGTATACTAAGCCACCGACCCCCCTATGGCTACACCTTC. It encodes CASILSHRPPYGYTF. This chain joins TRBV19 and TRBJ1-2; D unresolved. The CDR3 has 15 residues. Germline V CDR1 and CDR2: LNHDA, SQIVND (reference sequence). The ends were cut back, 7 bases at V and 4 bases at J, with 19 bases in the middle.

The CDR3 region is CSVDSAGDLIMNTEAFF. CDR3 coding DNA: TGCAGCGTTGATTCGGCAGGGGACCTCATTATGAACACTGAAGCTTTCTTT. The chain recombines TRBV29-1 with TRBJ1-1; D perhaps matches TRBD1 (6 bases). Germline CDR1 reads SQVTM; CDR2 reads ANQGSEA. Trimming removed 3 bases at V and 0 bases at J, with 20 bases between. The CDR3 length is 17 residues.